This T cell receptor beta chain comes out of a study of T-cell memory formation after mild COVID-19. Broader study findings: Clones which contracted sat mainly in CM and EM if CD4+, and in EMRA if CD8+. Researchers found some responding clones in pre-infection memory, a sign that cross-reactive memory joined.

The germline V gene has CDR1 SQVTM and CDR2 ANQGSEA. V dropped 4 bases and J dropped 5 bases, with 10 bases sitting between them. This CDR3 is built from 12 residues. This clonotype was recorded at least ten times. Its antigen remains unknown. TCRdb analysed the 5' RACE reads with MiXCR anew, one entry per CDR3 protein. The table has 380,000 or so distinct CDR3 sequences, roughly 13% seen once; the top ten hold about a fifth. Sample: PBMCs or a T cell subset sorted from them (not recorded which). The chain joins TRBV29-1 to TRBJ2-3; tentatively, D is TRBD1 or TRBD2 (5 bases each). The sequence came from a man between 18 and 35 years old who had mild COVID-19 (a few samples of this study predate the infection). Cell type and time point are not known. CDR3 residues: CSVGLGRDTQYF. DNA for the CDR3: TGCAGCGTTGGCTTGGGACGAGATACGCAGTATTTT.